A single sample gave rise to the 25 T cell receptor beta chains below, sequenced in a study of cytomegalovirus exposure and HLA in healthy donors. Primers included in the PCR were 60 Vbeta and 13 Jbeta primers. Only in-frame clones appear in the TCRdb table, and some are missing; sequencing was by immunoSEQ multiplex PCR. The sample has 120,000 or so clones, 15% seen once. The source material was PBMCs. The receptors originated from a young woman in good health and CMV-seronegative.

The genes are TRBV2 and TRBJ2-3; D remains unclear. The germline V and J ends were trimmed by 7 bases and 1 base, with 12 bases remaining between them. Germline V CDR1 and CDR2: SNHLY, FYNNEI. The CDR3 loop spans 14 amino acids. The CDR3 reads CASTQRGGTDTQYF. As DNA, the CDR3 is TGTGCCAGCACCCAAAGAGGCGGCACAGATACGCAGTATTTT. The entire variable domain, with the rest obtained from reference TRBV2 and TRBJ2-3, is as follows: EPEVTQTPSHQVTQMGQEVILRCVPISNHLYFYWYRQILGQKVEFLVSFYNNEISEKSEIFDDQFSVERPDGSNFTLKIRSTKLEDSAMYFCASTQRGGTDTQYFGPGTRLTVL.

The V call is TRBV20-1, the J call TRBJ1-3; no firm D call. V lost 6 bases to trimming and J lost 3 bases, with 6 bases between them. The CDR3 covers 11 residues. CDR1 and CDR2 (germline): DFQATT, SNEGSKA (reference sequence). The CDR3 coding sequence is TGCAGTGCCCTACTTGGAAACACCATATATTTT. Amino acid sequence: CSALLGNTIYF.

This clone was seen a handful of times. This chain uses TRBV30 with TRBJ2-2; no firm D call. CDR3 size: 13 residues. Germline-derived CDR1 and CDR2 are GTSNPN and SVGIG (reference sequence). V was pared by 2 bases and J by 3 bases, with 7 bases between. The CDR3 spells CAWSYRDTGELFF. In DNA form, the CDR3 reads TGTGCCTGGAGTTATCGGGACACCGGGGAGCTGTTTTTT.

This clone was counted only a few times. The chain recombines TRBV2 with TRBJ1-1, with 7 bases matching TRBD1. Per germline, CDR1 SNHLY and CDR2 FYNNEI. This CDR3 contains 13 residues. J gave up 4 bases and V 5 bases, and 4 bases lay outside the gene matches. The CDR3: CASSRQGGTEAFF. CDR3 in DNA: TGTGCCAGCAGTAGACAGGGCGGCACTGAAGCTTTCTTT.

The CDR3 DNA reads TGTGCCAGCAGCGTAGCGGGGGAGGTTGAGTATGAGCAGTTCTTC. This translates into CASSVAGEVEYEQFF. The chain employs TRBV9 and TRBJ2-1; D perhaps matches TRBD2 (6 bases). V gave up 0 bases and J gave up 8 bases, with 15 bases separating them. Per germline, CDR1 SGDLS and CDR2 YYNGEE. The CDR3 extends over 15 amino acids.

The chain is built from TRBV29-1 and TRBJ2-3; D is ambiguous. The CDR3 runs 14 residues. Germline values: CDR1 SQVTM, CDR2 ANQGSEA. V was clipped by 2 bases and J by 5 bases, with 14 bases between them. CDR3 bases: TGCAGCGTTGAAACGGCGGAGAGGTTAGATACGCAGTATTTT. Translation: CSVETAERLDTQYF.

This clone showed up just a few times. The rearrangement joins TRBV12-5 to TRBJ2-1; 7 bases match TRBD2. The V gene end was trimmed by 5 bases and the J gene end by 4 bases; junction bases not matched to a gene: 8. Germline CDR1 is LGHNT and CDR2 is FRNRAP. This CDR3 region has 15 residues. Written as DNA, the CDR3 is TGTGCTAGTGGTGTCGGAAGCGGGACTTACAATGAGCAGTTCTTC. The encoded protein is CASGVGSGTYNEQFF.

This chain uses TRBV4-2 with TRBJ2-6; D perhaps matches TRBD2 (6 bases). This CDR3 region has 15 residues. The V gene's germline CDR1 is LGHNA and CDR2 YNFKEQ. V was pared by 3 bases and J by 4 bases, with 10 bases between. Here the CDR3 reads CASSQRDSGANVLTF. As DNA, the CDR3 is TGTGCCAGCAGCCAGAGGGACTCCGGGGCCAACGTCCTGACTTTC.

The chain carries TRBV5-6 and TRBJ1-1; 10 bases fit TRBD1. J lost 4 bases, V lost 4 bases, and 7 bases had no gene match. This CDR3 has 15 amino acids. CDR1 and CDR2 from the germline V gene are SGHDT and YYEEEE. In DNA, the CDR3 is TGTGCCAGCAGCACCTCGGACAGGGGGATCACTGAAGCTTTCTTT. Encoded protein: CASSTSDRGITEAFF.

The V call is TRBV5-1, the J call TRBJ2-1, with D perhaps matching TRBD1 (5 bases). This CDR3 is 12 amino acids long. Germline loops: CDR1 SGHRS, CDR2 YFSETQ. V was pared by 2 bases and J by 6 bases, with 6 bases between. The CDR3 is CASSFQGNEQFF. As DNA, the CDR3 is TGCGCCAGCAGCTTTCAGGGCAATGAGCAGTTCTTC.

V usage is TRBV9 and J usage is TRBJ1-1, with D possibly being TRBD1 (5 bases). CDR3 size: 14 residues. Germline lookup yields CDR1 SGDLS and CDR2 YYNGEE. The V end was cut by 2 bases, the J end by 0 bases, with 8 bases between. This CDR3 reads CASSVAGMNTEAFF. CDR3 DNA sequence: TGTGCCAGCAGCGTCGCAGGGATGAACACTGAAGCTTTCTTT.

This sequence joins TRBV2 and TRBJ2-7; D is perhaps TRBD2 (5 bases). CDR3 length: 14 residues. Trimming shortened V by 7 bases and J by 0 bases, and 13 bases separated the two germline ends. Germline CDR1 SNHLY, CDR2 FYNNEI. This CDR3 is CASMEERNSYEQYF. CDR3 bases: TGTGCCAGCATGGAGGAGCGGAACTCCTACGAGCAGTACTTC.

The rearrangement links TRBV15 to TRBJ1-5; D unclear. CDR3 length equals 13 residues. The germline CDR1 and CDR2 sequences are LNHNV and YYDKDF (reference sequence). Trimming removed 5 bases from V and 4 bases from J, with 9 bases in between. CDR3 amino acids: CATSFGLNQPQHF. As DNA, the CDR3 is TGTGCCACCAGCTTTGGACTGAATCAGCCCCAGCATTTT.

This clone was seen a handful of times. The chain carries TRBV30 and TRBJ1-6; possibly TRBD1 for D (6 bases). This CDR3 region has 14 residues. V was clipped by 3 bases and J by 11 bases, with 17 bases between them. Germline values: CDR1 GTSNPN, CDR2 SVGIG (reference sequence). CDR3 protein: CAWSFRDKKPPLHF. The CDR3 DNA follows: TGTGCCTGGAGCTTCCGGGACAAAAAACCACCCCTCCACTTT.

The chain carries TRBV29-1 and TRBJ2-7; 8 positions match TRBD1. Losses at the gene ends were 5 bases for V and 4 bases for J; bases not matched to a gene: 7. CDR1 SQVTM and CDR2 ANQGSEA come from the germline V gene. The CDR3 spans 13 residues. The CDR3 here is CSVYGQGAYEQYF. The CDR3 nucleotides are TGCAGCGTTTATGGGCAGGGGGCGTACGAGCAGTACTTC.

This rearrangement joins TRBV9 to TRBJ2-6; 8 positions match TRBD1. The CDR3 extends over 15 amino acids. V gave up 2 bases and J gave up 4 bases; unmatched junction bases: 2. Germline values: CDR1 SGDLS, CDR2 YYNGEE. CDR3 loop: CASSVTGGGANVLTF. As DNA, the CDR3 is TGTGCCAGCAGCGTTACAGGGGGAGGGGCCAACGTCCTGACTTTC.

The chain recombines TRBV5-1 with TRBJ2-7, with D tentatively TRBD1 (5 bases). V was trimmed by 1 base and J by 3 bases, leaving 11 bases between them. The CDR3 has 14 residues. Per the germline V gene, CDR1 is SGHRS and CDR2 is YFSETQ. CDR3 DNA sequence: TGCGCCAGCAGCTTGATTGGACATTTCTACGAGCAGTACTTC. Encoded protein: CASSLIGHFYEQYF.

This clone came up a few times. V gene TRBV4-1 combines with J gene TRBJ2-7, with a weak D call TRBD2 (5 bases). The CDR3 covers 13 residues. Germline V gene lookup returns CDR1 MGHRA and CDR2 YSYEKL. V was cut by 1 base and J by 3 bases, with 7 bases left in between. CDR3 sequence (DNA): TGCGCCAGCAGCCAAGCTAGCAACTACGAGCAGTACTTC. It translates to CASSQASNYEQYF.

V usage is TRBV7-9 and J usage is TRBJ2-1; 11 bases are shared with TRBD2. The germline gives CDR1 SEHNR, CDR2 FQNEAQ (reference sequence). Unmatched junction bases numbered 15, after V lost 5 bases and J lost 15 bases. The CDR3 has 15 amino acids. CDR3 sequence (DNA): TGTGCCAGCAGCCTAAGACTAGCGGGGCCCCCTTTTCCGTTCTTC. It specifies CASSLRLAGPPFPFF.

The V call is TRBV28, the J call TRBJ2-1; D is possibly TRBD2 (5 bases). CDR3 length equals 14 residues. From germline, CDR1 is MDHEN and CDR2 SYDVKM. With 3 bases removed from V and 3 bases from J, the gap between germline ends came to 9 bases. CDR3 in DNA: TGTGCCAGCAGTTTGAGGGTGGACTACAATGAGCAGTTCTTC. This sequence encodes CASSLRVDYNEQFF.

The chain combines TRBV30 with TRBJ2-7; 8 bases are shared with TRBD1. J lost 5 bases, V lost 2 bases, and 8 bases had no gene match. This CDR3 contains 14 residues. Per the germline V gene, CDR1 is GTSNPN and CDR2 is SVGIG (reference sequence). The CDR3 region is CAWSLGDRKDEQYF. The CDR3 DNA reads as TGTGCCTGGAGTTTGGGGGACAGGAAGGACGAGCAGTACTTC.

The chain combines TRBV9 with TRBJ2-3; 10 bases match TRBD2. CDR3 size: 16 residues. The germline V gene encodes CDR1 SGDLS and CDR2 YYNGEE. V shed 5 bases, J shed 10 bases, and the junction held 16 bases outside the gene matches. CDR3 region: CASSEPIAGGPGAQYF. The CDR3 DNA sequence: TGTGCCAGCAGTGAACCCATAGCGGGAGGCCCAGGGGCGCAGTATTTT.

This chain joins TRBV7-3 and TRBJ2-1; TRBD1 matches at 9 bases. Germline CDR1 SGHTA, CDR2 FQGTGA. The CDR3 length is 13 residues. With 9 bases clipped from V and 6 bases from J, the junction kept 6 bases outside the gene matches. The CDR3 sequence: CASPDRGGNEQFF. The DNA for the CDR3 is TGTGCCAGTCCGGACAGGGGCGGCAATGAGCAGTTCTTC.

This clone turned up a few times. This chain connects TRBV28 to TRBJ1-6, with no clear D. Trimming left V 6 bases short and J 7 bases short, with 19 bases between. Germline CDR1 is MDHEN and CDR2 is SYDVKM. This CDR3 is built from 16 residues. The DNA for the CDR3 is TGTGCCAGCAGCTTCATTCAGCCCGCGGGGAATTCACCCCTCCACTTT. Translation gives CASSFIQPAGNSPLHF.

This clone occurred a few times. This rearrangement joins TRBV7-6 to TRBJ2-2, with 14 bases that match TRBD2. The CDR3 spans 17 residues. Germline V CDR1 and CDR2: SGHVS, FNYEAQ. The trim removed 3 bases at V and 4 bases at J, leaving 4 bases unmatched. CDR3 loop: CASSFGLAGGLTGELFF. CDR3 DNA: TGTGCCAGCAGCTTCGGACTAGCGGGGGGCCTCACCGGGGAGCTGTTTTTT.